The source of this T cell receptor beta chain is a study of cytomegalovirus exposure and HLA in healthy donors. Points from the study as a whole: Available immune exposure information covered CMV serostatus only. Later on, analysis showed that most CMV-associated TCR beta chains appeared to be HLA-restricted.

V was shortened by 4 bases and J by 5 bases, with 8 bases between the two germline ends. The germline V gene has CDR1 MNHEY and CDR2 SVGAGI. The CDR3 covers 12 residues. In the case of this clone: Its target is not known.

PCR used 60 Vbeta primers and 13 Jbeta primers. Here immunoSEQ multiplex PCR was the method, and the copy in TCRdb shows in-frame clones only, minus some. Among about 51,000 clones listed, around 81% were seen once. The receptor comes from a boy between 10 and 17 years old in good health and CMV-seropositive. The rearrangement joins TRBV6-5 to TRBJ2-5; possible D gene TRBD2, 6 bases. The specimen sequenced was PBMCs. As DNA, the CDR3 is TGTGCCAGCAGTTCCGGGGGTGAGACCCAGTACTTC. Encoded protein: CASSSGGETQYF.